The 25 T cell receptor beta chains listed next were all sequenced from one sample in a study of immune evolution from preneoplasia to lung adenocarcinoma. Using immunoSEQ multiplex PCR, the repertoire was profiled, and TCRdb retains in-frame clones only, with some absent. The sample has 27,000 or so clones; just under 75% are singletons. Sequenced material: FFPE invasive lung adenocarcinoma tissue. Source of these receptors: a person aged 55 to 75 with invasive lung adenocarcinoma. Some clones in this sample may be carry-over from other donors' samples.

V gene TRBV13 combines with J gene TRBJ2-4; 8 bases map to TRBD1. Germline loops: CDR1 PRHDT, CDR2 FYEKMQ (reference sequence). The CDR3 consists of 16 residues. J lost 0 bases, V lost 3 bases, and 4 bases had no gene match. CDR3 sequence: CASSLRQGIAKNIQYF. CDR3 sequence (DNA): TGTGCCAGCAGCTTGAGACAGGGGATAGCCAAAAACATTCAGTACTTC. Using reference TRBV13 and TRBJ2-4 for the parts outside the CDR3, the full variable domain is AAGVIQSPRHLIKEKRETATLKCYPIPRHDTVYWYQQGPGQDPQFLISFYEKMQSDKGSIPDRFSAQQFSDYHSELNMSSLELGDSALYFCASSLRQGIAKNIQYFGAGTRLSVL.

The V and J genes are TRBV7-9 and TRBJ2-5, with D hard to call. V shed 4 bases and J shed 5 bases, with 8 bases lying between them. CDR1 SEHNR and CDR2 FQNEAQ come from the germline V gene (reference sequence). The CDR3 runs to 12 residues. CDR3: CASSWIGETQYF. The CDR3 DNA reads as TGTGCCAGCAGCTGGATAGGGGAGACCCAGTACTTC.

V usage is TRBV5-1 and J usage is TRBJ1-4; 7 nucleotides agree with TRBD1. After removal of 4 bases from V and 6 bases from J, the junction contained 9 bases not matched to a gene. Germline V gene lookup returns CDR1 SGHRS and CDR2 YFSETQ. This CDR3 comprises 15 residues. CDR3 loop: CASSRNGQEDEKLFF. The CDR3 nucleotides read TGCGCCAGCAGCCGAAACGGACAGGAGGATGAAAAACTGTTTTTT.

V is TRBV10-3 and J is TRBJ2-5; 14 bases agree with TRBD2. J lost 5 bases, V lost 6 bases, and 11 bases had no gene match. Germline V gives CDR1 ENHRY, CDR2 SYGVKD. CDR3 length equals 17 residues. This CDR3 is CAIRAGTSGRSGETQYF. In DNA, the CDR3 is TGTGCCATCAGGGCCGGGACTAGCGGGAGAAGTGGGGAGACCCAGTACTTC.

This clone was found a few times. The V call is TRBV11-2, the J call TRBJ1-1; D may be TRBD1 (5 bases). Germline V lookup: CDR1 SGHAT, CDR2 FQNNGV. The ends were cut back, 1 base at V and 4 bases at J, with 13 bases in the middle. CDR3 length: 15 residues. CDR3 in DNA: TGTGCCAGCAGCTTAGGCCAGGGAGTGCGCACTGAAGCTTTCTTT. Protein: CASSLGQGVRTEAFF.

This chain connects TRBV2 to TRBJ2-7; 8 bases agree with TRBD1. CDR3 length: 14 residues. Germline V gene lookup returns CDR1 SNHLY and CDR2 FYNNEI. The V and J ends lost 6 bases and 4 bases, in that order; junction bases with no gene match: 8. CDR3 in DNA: TGTGCCAGCAGGACAGGGGCCTTGGGGTACGAGCAGTACTTC. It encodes CASRTGALGYEQYF.

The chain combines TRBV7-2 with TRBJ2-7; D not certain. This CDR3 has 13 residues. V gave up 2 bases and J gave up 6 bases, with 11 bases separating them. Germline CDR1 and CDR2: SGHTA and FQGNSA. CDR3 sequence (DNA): TGTGCCAGCAGCTTAATGTCTCGGTCCGAGCAGTACTTC. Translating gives CASSLMSRSEQYF.

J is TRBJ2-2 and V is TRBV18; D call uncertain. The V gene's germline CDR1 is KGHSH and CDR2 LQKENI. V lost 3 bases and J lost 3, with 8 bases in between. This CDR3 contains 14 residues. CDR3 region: CASSPGPYTGELFF. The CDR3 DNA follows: TGTGCCAGCTCACCTGGGCCCTACACCGGGGAGCTGTTTTTT.

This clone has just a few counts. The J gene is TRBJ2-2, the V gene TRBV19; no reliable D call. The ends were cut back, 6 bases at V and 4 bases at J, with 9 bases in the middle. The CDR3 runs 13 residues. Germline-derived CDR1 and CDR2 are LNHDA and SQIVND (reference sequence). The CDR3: CASRRQSTGELFF. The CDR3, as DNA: TGTGCCAGTAGACGGCAGAGCACCGGGGAGCTGTTTTTT.

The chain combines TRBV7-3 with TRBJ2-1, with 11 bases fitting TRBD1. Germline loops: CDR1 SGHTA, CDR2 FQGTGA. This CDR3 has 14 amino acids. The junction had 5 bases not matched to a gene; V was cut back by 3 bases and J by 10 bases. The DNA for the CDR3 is TGTGCCAGCAGCTTGGACAGGGGGCGGTCAGAGCAGTTCTTC. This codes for CASSLDRGRSEQFF. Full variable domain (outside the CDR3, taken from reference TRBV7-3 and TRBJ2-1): GAGVSQTPSNKVTEKGKYVELRCDPISGHTALYWYRQSLGQGPEFLIYFQGTGAADDSGLPNDRFFAVRPEGSVSTLKIQRTERGDSAVYLCASSLDRGRSEQFFGPGTRLTVL.

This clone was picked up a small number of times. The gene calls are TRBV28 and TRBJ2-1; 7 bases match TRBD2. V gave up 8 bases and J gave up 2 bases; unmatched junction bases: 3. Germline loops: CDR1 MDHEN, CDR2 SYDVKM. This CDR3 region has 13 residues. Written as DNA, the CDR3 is TGTGCCAGCTGGGAGGGGACCTACAATGAGCAGTTCTTC. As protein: CASWEGTYNEQFF.

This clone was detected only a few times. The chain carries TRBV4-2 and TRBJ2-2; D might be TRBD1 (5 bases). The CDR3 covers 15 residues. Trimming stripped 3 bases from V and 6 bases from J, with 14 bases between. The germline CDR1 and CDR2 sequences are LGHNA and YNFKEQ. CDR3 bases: TGTGCCAGCAGCCACCAGGGTACGGCGTCCGGGGAGCTGTTTTTT. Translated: CASSHQGTASGELFF.

The CDR3 loop reads CASSAARGARETQYF. The DNA of the CDR3 is TGTGCCTCCAGCGCGGCGAGGGGGGCGCGGGAGACCCAGTACTTC. The chain employs TRBV7-7 and TRBJ2-5; possibly TRBD1 or TRBD2 for D (6 bases each). V was clipped by 11 bases and J by 5 bases, with 24 bases between them. The germline gives CDR1 SSHAT, CDR2 FNYEAQ (reference sequence). The CDR3 runs to 15 residues.

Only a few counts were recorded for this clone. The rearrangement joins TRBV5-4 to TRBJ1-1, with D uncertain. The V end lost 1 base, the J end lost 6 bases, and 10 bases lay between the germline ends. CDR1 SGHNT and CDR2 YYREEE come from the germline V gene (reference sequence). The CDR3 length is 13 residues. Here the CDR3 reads CASSLTGNAEAFF. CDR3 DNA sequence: TGTGCCAGCAGCTTGACGGGGAATGCTGAAGCTTTCTTT. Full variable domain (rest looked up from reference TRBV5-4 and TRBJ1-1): ETGVTQSPTHLIKTRGQQVTLRCSSQSGHNTVSWYQQALGQGPQFIFQYYREEENGRGNFPPRFSGLQFPNYSSELNVNALELDDSALYLCASSLTGNAEAFFGQGTRLTVV.

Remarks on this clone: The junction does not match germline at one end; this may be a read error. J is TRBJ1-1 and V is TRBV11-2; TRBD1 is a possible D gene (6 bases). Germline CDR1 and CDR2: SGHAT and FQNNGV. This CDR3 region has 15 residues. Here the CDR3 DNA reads TGTGCCAGCAGCTTAAGATGGACAGAGAACACTGAAACTTTCTTT. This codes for CASSLRWTENTETFF.

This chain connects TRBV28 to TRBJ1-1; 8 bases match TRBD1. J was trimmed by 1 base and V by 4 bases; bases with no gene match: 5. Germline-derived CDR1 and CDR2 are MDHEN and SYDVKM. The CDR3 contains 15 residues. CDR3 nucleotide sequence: TGTGCCAGCAGTTCATCCGGGACAGGGAACACTGAAGCTTTCTTT. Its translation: CASSSSGTGNTEAFF.

The CDR3 loop is CASSSGTSGYNEQFF. CDR3 nucleotides: TGTGCCAGCAGCTCCGGGACTAGCGGCTACAATGAGCAGTTCTTC. V is TRBV7-9 and J is TRBJ2-1; 11 bases fit TRBD2. V was pared by 4 bases and J by 3 bases, with 2 bases of the junction left unmatched. This CDR3 is 15 amino acids long. The germline V gene encodes CDR1 SEHNR and CDR2 FQNEAQ (reference sequence).

The CDR3 DNA reads TGCGCCAGCAGCCGGGGAGAGGGGACAGATACGCAGTATTTT. Encoded protein: CASSRGEGTDTQYF. This sequence joins TRBV5-1 and TRBJ2-3; either TRBD1 or TRBD2 may supply D (5 bases each). The V end lost 4 bases, the J end lost 3 bases, and 12 bases lay between the germline ends. Germline V gene data show CDR1 as SGHRS and CDR2 as YFSETQ. This CDR3 spans 14 amino acids. The full variable domain, completed using reference TRBV5-1 and TRBJ2-3, is KAGVTQTPRYLIKTRGQQVTLSCSPISGHRSVSWYQQTPGQGLQFLFEYFSETQRNKGNFPGRFSGRQFSNSRSEMNVSTLELGDSALYLCASSRGEGTDTQYFGPGTRLTVL.

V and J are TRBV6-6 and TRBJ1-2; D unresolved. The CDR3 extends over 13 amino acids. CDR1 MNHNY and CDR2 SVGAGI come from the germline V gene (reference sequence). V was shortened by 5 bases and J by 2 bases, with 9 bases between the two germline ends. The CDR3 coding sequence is TGTGCCAGCAGTCTCACGGGGAACTATGGCTACACCTTC. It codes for CASSLTGNYGYTF.

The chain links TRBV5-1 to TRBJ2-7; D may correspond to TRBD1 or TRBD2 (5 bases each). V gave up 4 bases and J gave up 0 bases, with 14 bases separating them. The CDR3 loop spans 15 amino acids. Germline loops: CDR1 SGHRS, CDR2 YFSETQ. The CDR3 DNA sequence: TGCGCCAGCAGCCTGAGGGGACGGGGCTCCTACGAGCAGTACTTC. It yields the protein CASSLRGRGSYEQYF.

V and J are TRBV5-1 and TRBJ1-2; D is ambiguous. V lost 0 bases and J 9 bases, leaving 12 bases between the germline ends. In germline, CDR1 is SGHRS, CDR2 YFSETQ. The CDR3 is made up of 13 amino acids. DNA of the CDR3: TGCGCCAGCAGCTTGGAAGGTCGTATCCGCTACACCTTC. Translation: CASSLEGRIRYTF.

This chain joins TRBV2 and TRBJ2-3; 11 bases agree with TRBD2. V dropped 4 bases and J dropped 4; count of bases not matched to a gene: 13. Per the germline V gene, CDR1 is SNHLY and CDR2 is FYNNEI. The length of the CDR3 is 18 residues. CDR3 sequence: CASSAGWTTSGSPDTQYF. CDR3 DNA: TGTGCCAGCAGTGCGGGGTGGACTACTAGCGGGAGTCCAGATACGCAGTATTTT.

The chain's CDR3 is CASSLTHIANTGELFF. The CDR3 DNA is TGTGCCAGCAGCTTAACACACATCGCGAACACCGGGGAGCTGTTTTTT. The V and J genes are TRBV7-2 and TRBJ2-2; no firm D call. The germline gives CDR1 SGHTA, CDR2 FQGNSA. V lost 2 bases and J lost 0, with 10 bases in between. CDR3 size: 16 residues.

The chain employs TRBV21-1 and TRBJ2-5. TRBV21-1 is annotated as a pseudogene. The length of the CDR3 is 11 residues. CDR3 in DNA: TGTGCCAGCACCTCTACCAGCCCCCAGTACTTC. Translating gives CASTSTSPQYF.

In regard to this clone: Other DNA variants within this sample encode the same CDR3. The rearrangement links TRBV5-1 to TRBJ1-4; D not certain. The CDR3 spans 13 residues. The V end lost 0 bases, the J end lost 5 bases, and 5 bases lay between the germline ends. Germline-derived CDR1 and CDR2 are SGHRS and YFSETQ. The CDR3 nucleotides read TGCGCCAGCAGCTTGGGAGGCAATGAAAAACTGTTTTTT. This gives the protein CASSLGGNEKLFF.